The present T cell receptor (beta chain) was sequenced within a study of cytomegalovirus exposure and HLA in healthy donors (dated by TCRdb to 2016 to 2017). Describing the broader study: The 666 repertoires of the first cohort and the roughly 110 validation repertoires were produced on the same platform, according to a later analysis. The aim of the study was to test whether cataloging public T cell receptors could identify signatures of past pathogen exposure. Along with the roughly 610-subject first cohort, a separate validation cohort of over a hundred different subjects was used. The study combined high-throughput TCR immunosequencing, statistical association of individual TCRs with disease status, and machine learning to predict cytomegalovirus infection status.

The library was obtained by the immunoSEQ multiplex PCR assay. On the study's bioinformatics: A statistical classification framework was developed to diagnose cytomegalovirus status using the catalog of TCR beta chain sequences. TCRdb limited this immuneACCESS table to in-frame rearrangements with V and J called. A share of clones is missing; checked studies link under half to unresolved V genes, and the rest is unexplained. V and J calls and clone size are as listed in that table; D and trimming were resolved from the DNA. The sample table shows about 160,000 clones, and roughly nine tenths are seen once. The top ten hold 4% to 5% of the sample. This clone is a singleton in its sample. Its antigen remains unidentified. Qualities for individual bases were not recorded, and no much larger clone is one base off. On the study overall, not on this receptor specifically: In a later analysis, TCRs clustered in the first cohort were found to also tend to co-occur in the roughly 120 validation repertoires, with 85% to 95% of cluster scores above 0. It was suggested by the authors that the approach could potentially be generalized to other disease states and immunological phenotypes. A later analysis had no HLA typing for the validation cohort, so co-occurrence there was scored across all 130 or so repertoires. A total of roughly 160 TCR beta chains were listed by the study as associated with cytomegalovirus. Across donors, most TCR sequences were observed very rarely, whereas some public TCRs were present in many individuals. A few of the identified cytomegalovirus-associated TCR beta chains were confirmed in vitro to be specific for cytomegalovirus antigens. Cytomegalovirus status was reported to be diagnosed by the classifier with high specificity and sensitivity in both the original and validation cohorts.

The donors were included in the validation cohort of roughly 130 subjects, a group kept apart from the roughly 610-subject first cohort. The origin of this receptor is a man aged 18 to 30 in good health and CMV-seropositive. Sequenced input: PBMCs.

The CDR3 protein: CASSLVNLVAENEQFF. The nucleotide sequence reads as follows: TGTGCCAGCAGCTTAGTTAACCTAGTCGCGGAAAATGAGCAGTTCTTC. The chain couples TRBV7-9 to TRBJ2-1; a confident D gene designation cannot be given. Via the germline V gene (reference sequence), CDR1 is SEHNR and CDR2 FQNEAQ. The trim is 1 base for V and 7 bases for J, with a gap of 17 bases between the germline ends. Measured from the cysteine to the phenylalanine, the CDR3 is 16 residues long. Here the CDR3 DNA is all that survives: 48 bases in frame from base 1.